These T cell receptor beta chains were read from a single sample in a study of a mutant IDH1 vaccine in newly diagnosed glioma. Their antigens remain unidentified. TCRdb keeps only in-frame clones here, not all; method: immunoSEQ multiplex PCR. The sample contains about 48,000 clones, approximately 79% of which appear only once. The sample was PBMCs, taken from a glioma patient whose treatment included an IDH1 peptide vaccine. The receptors were sampled from a man aged 35 to 55 with glioma. CDR3s include the opening cysteine and the closing phenylalanine or tryptophan. The D gene is left open where the match is weak. Some rows have no size entry. The others give once, few or many, or a class for an expanded clone.

V gene	clone size	J gene	D gene	CDR3 protein	CDR3 DNA
TRBV2	.	TRBJ1-5	.	CASSDPEPQHF	TGTGCCAGCAGTGACCCCGAGCCCCAGCATTTT
TRBV10-2	.	TRBJ1-1	TRBD1	CASKPTGQNEAFF	TGCGCCAGCAAACCGACAGGGCAAAATGAAGCTTTCTTT
TRBV4-2	.	TRBJ1-6	.	CASSQVSVWGSYNSPLHF	TGTGCCAGCAGCCAAGTATCCGTTTGGGGCTCCTATAATTCACCCCTCCACTTT
TRBV30	.	TRBJ1-4	.	CAWSVEGGRIEKLFF	TGTGCCTGGAGTGTAGAGGGGGGGCGGATTGAAAAACTGTTTTTT
TRBV29-1	.	TRBJ1-6	.	CSVGEVGSPLHF	TGCAGCGTTGGCGAAGTTGGGTCACCCCTCCACTTT
TRBV7-8	.	TRBJ1-1	.	CASSLSGYGTEAFF	TGTGCCAGCAGCTTATCAGGGTATGGCACTGAAGCTTTCTTT
TRBV18	.	TRBJ1-5	.	CASSLSREGNQPQHF	TGTGCCAGCTCACTATCTAGAGAGGGTAATCAGCCCCAGCATTTT
TRBV6-5	.	TRBJ2-7	.	CASSYGGAAYEQYF	TGTGCCAGCAGTTACGGGGGGGCGGCCTACGAGCAGTACTTC
TRBV18	.	TRBJ1-2	TRBD1	CASSPPDRANYFYGYTF	TGTGCCAGCTCACCCCCGGACAGGGCCAACTACTTCTATGGCTACACCTTC
TRBV5-1	.	TRBJ2-5	.	CASSQGPMEETQYF	TGCGCCAGCAGCCAGGGACCGATGGAAGAGACCCAGTACTTC
TRBV6-5	.	TRBJ2-7	.	CASRKIDQIYEQYF	TGTGCCAGCAGGAAGATAGACCAAATCTACGAGCAGTACTTC
TRBV5-4	.	TRBJ1-1	.	CASSLGQANTEAFF	TGTGCCAGCAGCTTGGGTCAGGCGAACACTGAAGCTTTCTTT
TRBV19	.	TRBJ1-2	TRBD1	CASSTRTGGFGYTF	TGTGCCAGTAGTACCCGGACAGGGGGGTTTGGCTACACCTTC
TRBV6-6	.	TRBJ1-3	TRBD1	CASNAGGTNTIYF	TGTGCCAGCAATGCAGGGGGCACGAACACCATATATTTT
TRBV5-1	.	TRBJ2-5	TRBD1	CASSFGQGEETQYF	TGCGCCAGCAGCTTTGGGCAGGGGGAAGAGACCCAGTACTTC
TRBV4-1	.	TRBJ2-7	TRBD2	CASSQAVSGTYEQYF	TGCGCCAGCAGCCAAGCGGTTAGCGGGACCTACGAGCAGTACTTC
TRBV7-9	.	TRBJ1-5	TRBD1	CASSQWTGGLANQPQHF	TGTGCCAGCAGCCAATGGACAGGAGGCCTGGCGAATCAGCCCCAGCATTTT
TRBV20-1	.	TRBJ1-1	.	CSARVGPEAFF	TGCAGTGCTAGAGTAGGGCCTGAAGCTTTCTTT
TRBV5-6	.	TRBJ1-6	.	CASSPSPGGSYNSPLHF	TGTGCCAGCAGCCCCTCCCCTGGTGGCTCCTATAATTCACCCCTCCACTTT
TRBV11-2	.	TRBJ2-5	.	CASSPASLIAETQYF	TGTGCCAGCAGCCCTGCTTCCCTTATCGCGGAGACCCAGTACTTC
TRBV5-5	few	TRBJ1-2	.	CASSKTGQGIDGYTF	TGTGCCAGCAGCAAAACAGGGCAGGGGATCGATGGCTACACCTTC
TRBV7-9	.	TRBJ2-5	TRBD2	CASSRNRSGAFHPETQYF	TGTGCCAGCAGCCGAAACCGGAGCGGGGCATTTCACCCAGAGACCCAGTACTTC
TRBV7-8	.	TRBJ2-3	.	CASSRRGETPTDTQYF	TGTGCCAGCAGTCGAAGGGGCGAGACCCCCACAGATACGCAGTATTTT
TRBV6-5	.	TRBJ2-7	.	CASSEGYSYEQYF	TGTGCCAGCAGCGAGGGTTATTCCTACGAGCAGTACTTC
TRBV27	.	TRBJ2-7	.	CASSLAGYEQYF	TGTGCCAGCAGTTTGGCGGGCTACGAGCAGTACTTC
TRBV2	.	TRBJ1-4	.	CASTPRRTTNEKLFF	TGTGCCAGCACCCCGCGACGGACAACTAATGAAAAACTGTTTTTT
TRBV2	.	TRBJ2-1	TRBD2	CASSVTSGGRSIF	TGTGCCAGCAGTGTAACTAGCGGGGGCCGCTCGATCTTC
TRBV27	.	TRBJ2-5	TRBD2	CASSFIPPGLTYF	TGTGCCAGCAGTTTCATACCACCGGGACTAACTTACTTC
TRBV5-1	.	TRBJ1-3	.	CASSLVGSGNTIYF	TGCGCCAGCAGCTTGGTGGGAAGTGGAAACACCATATATTTT
TRBV7-9	.	TRBJ2-1	.	CASSSGTLEQFF	TGTGCCAGCAGCTCCGGGACATTAGAGCAGTTCTTC
TRBV30	.	TRBJ1-1	.	CAWSVHSTDEAFF	TGTGCCTGGAGTGTACACAGTACCGATGAAGCTTTCTTT
TRBV25-1	.	TRBJ2-7	TRBD1	CASSAGTGGYRQYF	TGTGCCAGCAGTGCCGGGACAGGGGGGTACAGGCAGTACTTC
TRBV4-2	.	TRBJ2-3	TRBD2	CASSQVGLAGTDTQYF	TGTGCCAGCAGCCAAGTGGGCCTAGCGGGCACAGATACGCAGTATTTT
TRBV6-5	.	TRBJ2-2	.	CASRFGTKNGGELFF	TGTGCCAGCAGGTTCGGGACAAAAAACGGCGGGGAGCTGTTTTTT
TRBV4-1	.	TRBJ2-7	.	CASSQGSNGVEALQYF	TGCGCCAGCAGCCAAGGAAGCAACGGCGTCGAAGCCTTGCAGTACTTC
TRBV6-1	.	TRBJ1-6	.	CASSEQRGGTYNSPLHF	TGTGCCAGCAGTGAACAGAGGGGGGGTACTTATAATTCACCCCTCCACTTT
TRBV7-2	.	TRBJ2-3	.	CASSLSTDTQYF	TGTGCCAGCAGCTTAAGTACAGATACGCAGTATTTT
TRBV12-5	.	TRBJ2-5	TRBD2	CASGSSRLARKETQYF	TGTGCTAGTGGTTCCTCCCGACTAGCGAGGAAAGAGACCCAGTACTTC
TRBV6-5	once	TRBJ2-5	.	CASSRDRKETQYF	TGTGCCAGCAGCCGCGACAGAAAAGAGACCCAGTACTTC
TRBV29-1	.	TRBJ2-2	TRBD1	CSADRDNTGELFF	TGCAGCGCCGACAGGGATAACACCGGGGAGCTGTTTTTT